The entry below describes one T cell receptor beta chain. The CDR3 loop spans 14 amino acids. V lost 3 bases and J lost 6, with 15 bases in between. Germline values: CDR1 SGHNT, CDR2 YYREEE (reference sequence). Each participant's cohort was designated according to participant-reported clinical history. Repertoires were generated with immunoSEQ multiplex PCR, while TCRdb's copy carries only in-frame clones and drops some. Here the sample spans about 200,000 clones, about 80% being singletons. This sample was included in a study of blood T cell repertoires in COVID-19. Study overall: T cells, B-cell-depleted T cells, or PBMCs provided the cDNA or gDNA that served as material.

The source of this sequence is a man aged 40-49 years who had recovered from COVID-19. The material sequenced was PBMCs or T cells enriched from blood (not recorded which). The chain uses TRBV5-4 and TRBJ1-1; D is undetermined. As DNA, the CDR3 is TGTGCCAGCAGCTCCACCGCAATACAACCTGAAGCTTTCTTT. Translating gives CASSSTAIQPEAFF.